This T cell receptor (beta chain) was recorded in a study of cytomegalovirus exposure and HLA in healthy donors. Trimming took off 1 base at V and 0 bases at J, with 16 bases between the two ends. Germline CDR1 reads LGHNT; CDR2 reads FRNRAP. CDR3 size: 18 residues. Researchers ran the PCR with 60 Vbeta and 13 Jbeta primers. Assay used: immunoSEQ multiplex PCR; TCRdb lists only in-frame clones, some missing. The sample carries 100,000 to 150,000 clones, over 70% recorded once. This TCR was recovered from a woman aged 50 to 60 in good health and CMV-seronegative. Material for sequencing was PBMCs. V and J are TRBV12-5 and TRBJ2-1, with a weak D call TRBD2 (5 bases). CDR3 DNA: TGTGCTAGTGGTTTGGGAATGGAGGAGTGGTCCTCCTACAATGAGCAGTTCTTC. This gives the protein CASGLGMEEWSSYNEQFF.